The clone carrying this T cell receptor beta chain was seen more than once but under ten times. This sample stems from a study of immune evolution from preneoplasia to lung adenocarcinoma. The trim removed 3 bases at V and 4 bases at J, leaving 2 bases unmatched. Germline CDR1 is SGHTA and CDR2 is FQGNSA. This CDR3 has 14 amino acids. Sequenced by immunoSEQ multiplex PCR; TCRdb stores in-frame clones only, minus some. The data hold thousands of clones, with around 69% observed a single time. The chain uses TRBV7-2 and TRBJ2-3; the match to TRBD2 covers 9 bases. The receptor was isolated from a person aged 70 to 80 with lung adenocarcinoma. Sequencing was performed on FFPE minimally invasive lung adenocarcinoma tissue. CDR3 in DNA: TGTGCCAGCAGCTTTCGACTAGCGGCAGATACGCAGTATTTT. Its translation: CASSFRLAADTQYF.